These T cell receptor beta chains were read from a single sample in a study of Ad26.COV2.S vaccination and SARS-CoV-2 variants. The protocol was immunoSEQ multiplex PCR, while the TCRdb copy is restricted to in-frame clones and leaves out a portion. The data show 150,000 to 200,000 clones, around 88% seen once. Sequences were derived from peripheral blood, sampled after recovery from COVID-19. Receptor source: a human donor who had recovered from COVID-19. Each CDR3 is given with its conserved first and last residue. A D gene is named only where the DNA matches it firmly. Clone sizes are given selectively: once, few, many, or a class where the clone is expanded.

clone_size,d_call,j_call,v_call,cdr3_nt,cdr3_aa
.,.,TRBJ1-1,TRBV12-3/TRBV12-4,TGTGCCAGCAGCCTGCGGTTGGGGACTGAAGCTTTCTTT,CASSLRLGTEAFF
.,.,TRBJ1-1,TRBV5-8,TGTGCCAGCAGCCTCGTTTATGGGGCCCTTGAAGCTTTCTTT,CASSLVYGALEAFF
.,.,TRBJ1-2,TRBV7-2,TGTGCCAGCAGCTGGGGAGGGCAGGGCTACACCTTC,CASSWGGQGYTF
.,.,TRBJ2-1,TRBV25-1,TGTGCCAGCCCGGACGGAAGCTCCTACAATGAGCAGTTCTTC,CASPDGSSYNEQFF
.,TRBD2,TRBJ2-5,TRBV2,TGTGCCAGCAGCGGACTAGTTCTAGAGACCCAGTACTTC,CASSGLVLETQYF
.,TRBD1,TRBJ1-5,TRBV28,TGTGCCAGCAGTCAAATAACAGGGGTCCTTAGCAATCAGCCCCAGCATTTT,CASSQITGVLSNQPQHF
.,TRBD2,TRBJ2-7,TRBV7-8,TGTGCCAGCACCAACCCGGGACTAGAGTTATTCGAGCAGTACTTC,CASTNPGLELFEQYF
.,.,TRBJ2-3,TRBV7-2,TGTGCCAGCAGCTTAGCCGGACCCCGCACAGATACGCAGTATTTT,CASSLAGPRTDTQYF
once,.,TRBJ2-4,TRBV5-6,TGTGCCAGCAGCTTGGCAGGACTAGCCAAAAACATTCAGTACTTC,CASSLAGLAKNIQYF
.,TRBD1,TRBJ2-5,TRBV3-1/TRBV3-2,TGTGCCAGCAGCCGGACAGGGGGCCGAGAGACCCAGTACTTC,CASSRTGGRETQYF
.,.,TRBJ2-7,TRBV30,TGTGCCTGGAGTGCAACAGGATCCGAGCAGTACTTC,CAWSATGSEQYF
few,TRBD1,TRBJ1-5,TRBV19,TGTGCCAGTAGTGGCCCGACAGGGTGGCCCCAGCATTTT,CASSGPTGWPQHF
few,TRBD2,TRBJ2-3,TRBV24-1,TGTGCCACCAGCCTAGTCAGCGGGGGGGCAGATACGCAGTATTTT,CATSLVSGGADTQYF
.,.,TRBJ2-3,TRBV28,TGTGCCAGCACCCATAGTTATACGCAGTATTTT,CASTHSYTQYF
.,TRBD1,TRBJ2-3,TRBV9,TGTGCCAGCAGCTTCCGGGACAGGACTTTAGATACGCAGTATTTT,CASSFRDRTLDTQYF
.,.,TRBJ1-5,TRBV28,TGTGCCTTTGGGACTGGGGATCAGCCCCAGCATTTT,CAFGTGDQPQHF
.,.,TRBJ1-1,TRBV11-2,TGTGCCAGCAGCTTTTGGAAACTGGAATCTATAAACACTGAAGCTTTCTTT,CASSFWKLESINTEAFF
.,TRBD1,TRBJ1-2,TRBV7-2,TGTGCCAGCAGCCGACAGGGACCCTATGGCTACACCTTC,CASSRQGPYGYTF
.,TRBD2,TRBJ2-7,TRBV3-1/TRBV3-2,TGTGCCAGCAGCCGGACTAGCGGGGGGGATCGCGAGCAGTACTTC,CASSRTSGGDREQYF
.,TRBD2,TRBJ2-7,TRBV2,TGTGCCAGCACTAGCGGGAGCTACGAGCAGTACTTC,CASTSGSYEQYF
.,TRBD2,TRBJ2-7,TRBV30,TGTGCCTGGGACGCGGGAGATCGCGCCGAGCAGTACTTC,CAWDAGDRAEQYF
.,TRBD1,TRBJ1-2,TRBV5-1,TGCGCCAGCAGCATAGACAGGGGGCAGGCATCGGGCTACACCTTC,CASSIDRGQASGYTF
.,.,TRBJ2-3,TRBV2,TGTGCCAGTTCCCTCCCGCCAGATACGCAGTATTTT,CASSLPPDTQYF
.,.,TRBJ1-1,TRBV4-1,TGCGCCAGCAGCCAAGATTACGGCCCGAACACTGAAGCTTTCTTT,CASSQDYGPNTEAFF
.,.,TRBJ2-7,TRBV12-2,TGTGCAAGTCGCTTAGCCGCACGGGGGGGGAACTCCTACGAGCAGTACTTC,CASRLAARGGNSYEQYF
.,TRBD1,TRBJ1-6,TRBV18,TGTGCCAGCTCACCACTGGGACAGGGGGGTTCACCCCTCCACTTT,CASSPLGQGGSPLHF
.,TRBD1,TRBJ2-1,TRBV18,TGTGCCAGCTCAGGAGAGACAGGGGTCAATGAGCAGTTCTTC,CASSGETGVNEQFF
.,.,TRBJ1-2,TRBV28,TGTGCCAGCAGCCGGACTGAGATTGGCTACACCTTC,CASSRTEIGYTF
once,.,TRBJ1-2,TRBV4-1,TGCGCCAGCAGCCAAGGGTCGGGGGACATTTATGGCTACACCTTC,CASSQGSGDIYGYTF
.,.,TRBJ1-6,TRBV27,TGTGCCAGCAGTTTGACAGCGGTGGGTTCACCCCTCCACTTT,CASSLTAVGSPLHF
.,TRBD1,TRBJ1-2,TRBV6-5,TGTGCCAGCAGTTACTCGACAGGGGCAAACTATGGCTACACCTTC,CASSYSTGANYGYTF
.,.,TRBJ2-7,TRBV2,TGTGCCAGCAGGGCTAGGGGCCCCTACGACGAGCAGTACTTC,CASRARGPYDEQYF
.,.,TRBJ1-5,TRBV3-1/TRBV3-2,TGTGCCAGCAGCCAAGAACCGGGTATGGATCAGCCCCAGCATTTT,CASSQEPGMDQPQHF
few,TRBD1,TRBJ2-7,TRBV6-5,TGTGCCAGCAGTCACCGGGACAGGGGCGACGAGCAGTACTTC,CASSHRDRGDEQYF
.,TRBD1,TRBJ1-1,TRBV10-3,TGTGCCACCTCGACAGGGGCAAGCACTGAAGCTTTCTTT,CATSTGASTEAFF
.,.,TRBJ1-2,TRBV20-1,TGCAGTGCTAGTTGGAGGGATAACTATGGCTACACCTTC,CSASWRDNYGYTF
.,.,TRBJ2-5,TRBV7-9,TGTGCCAGCAGCCCTCGGACGGGTCCAGAGACCCAGTACTTC,CASSPRTGPETQYF
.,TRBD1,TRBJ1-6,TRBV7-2,TGTGCCAGCAGCTTAGGACAGGGAGGCAATTCACCCCTCCACTTT,CASSLGQGGNSPLHF
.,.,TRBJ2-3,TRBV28,TGTGCCAGCAGTTTCAGTGGCCAGGGGAGAGATACGCAGTATTTT,CASSFSGQGRDTQYF
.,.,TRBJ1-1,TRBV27,TGTGCCAGCAGTTTATTAGTCCCCCGGCCGAACACTGAAGCTTTCTTT,CASSLLVPRPNTEAFF
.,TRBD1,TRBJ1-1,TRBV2,TGTGCCAGCAGTTTCGGGACAGGGAACACTGAAGCTTTCTTT,CASSFGTGNTEAFF
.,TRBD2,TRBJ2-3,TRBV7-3,TGTGCCAGCAGCGACCTCGGAGCGGGGTTTGGAGATACGCAGTATTTT,CASSDLGAGFGDTQYF
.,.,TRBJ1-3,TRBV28,TGTGCCAGCAGTTCCCCGAAGGCGGGAGGAAACACCATATATTTT,CASSSPKAGGNTIYF
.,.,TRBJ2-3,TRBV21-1,TGTGCCAGCAGCAAATATGGGGGGACTAGCAGGAATACGCAGTATTTT,CASSKYGGTSRNTQYF
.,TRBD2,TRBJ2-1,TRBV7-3,TGTGCCAGCAGCTTTGGCCTAGCGGGAGAATCCTACAATGAGCAGTTCTTC,CASSFGLAGESYNEQFF
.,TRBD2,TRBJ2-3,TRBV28,TGTGCCAGCAGTTTTGCTAGCGGGACTACAGATACGCAGTATTTT,CASSFASGTTDTQYF
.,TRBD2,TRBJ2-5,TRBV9,TGTGCCAGCAGCTTAGGGACTAGCGGGGGGGCCGGTGAGACCCAGTACTTC,CASSLGTSGGAGETQYF
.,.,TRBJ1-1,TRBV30,TGTGCCTGGAGTGTACACGGGAACACTGAAGCTTTCTTT,CAWSVHGNTEAFF
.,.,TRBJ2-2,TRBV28,TGTGCCAGCAGTTCTAACGGGGGGGAGCTGTTTTTT,CASSSNGGELFF
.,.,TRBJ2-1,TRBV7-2,TGTGCCAGCAGCTTAGTTTCGCAGGGAATGTATTATGAGCAGTTCTTC,CASSLVSQGMYYEQFF
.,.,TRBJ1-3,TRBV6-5,TGTGCCAGCAGTTACTCCCGACCAGCGGGAAACACCATATATTTT,CASSYSRPAGNTIYF
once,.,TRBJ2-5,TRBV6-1,TGTGCCAGCACCAGAGACCTATCAGGGGCTGAGACCCAGTACTTC,CASTRDLSGAETQYF
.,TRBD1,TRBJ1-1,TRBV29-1,TGCAGCGTTGTACTTCGACAGGGTAACACTGAAGCTTTCTTT,CSVVLRQGNTEAFF